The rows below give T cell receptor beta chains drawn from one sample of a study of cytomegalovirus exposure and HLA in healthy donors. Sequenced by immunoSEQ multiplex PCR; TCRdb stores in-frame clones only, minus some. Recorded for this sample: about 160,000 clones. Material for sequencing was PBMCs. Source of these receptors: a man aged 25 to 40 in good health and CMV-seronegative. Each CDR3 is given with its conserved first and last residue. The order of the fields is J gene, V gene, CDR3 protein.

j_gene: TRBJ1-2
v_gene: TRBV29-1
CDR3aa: CSVMTGKNYGYTF

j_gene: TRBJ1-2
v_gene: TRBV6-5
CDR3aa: CASIGRYRDGYTF

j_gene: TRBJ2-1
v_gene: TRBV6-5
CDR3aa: CASSTRTSGDNEQFF

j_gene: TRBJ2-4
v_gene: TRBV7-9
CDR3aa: CASSLGQGGAKNIQYF

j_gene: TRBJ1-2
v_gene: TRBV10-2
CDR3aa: CASTDRNYGYTF

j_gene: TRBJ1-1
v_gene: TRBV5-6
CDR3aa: CASSSLSTGAGTEAFF

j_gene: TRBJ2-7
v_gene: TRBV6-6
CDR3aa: CASAARDFSYEQYF

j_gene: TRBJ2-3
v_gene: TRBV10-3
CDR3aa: CATRDTATDTQYF

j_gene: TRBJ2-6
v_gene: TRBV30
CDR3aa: CAWSSSNSGSGANVLTF

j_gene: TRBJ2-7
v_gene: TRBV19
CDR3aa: CASSGRDYEQYF

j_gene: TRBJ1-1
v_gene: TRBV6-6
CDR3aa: CASRPGQGSEAFF

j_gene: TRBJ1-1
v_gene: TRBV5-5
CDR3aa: CASSRDSNTEAFF

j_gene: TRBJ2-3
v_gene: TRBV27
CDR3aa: CASSLAGGNFGTDTQYF

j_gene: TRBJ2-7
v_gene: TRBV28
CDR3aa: CASSSAGTSGSFEQYF

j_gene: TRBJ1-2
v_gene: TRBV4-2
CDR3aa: CASSQETGGRNGYTF